This T cell receptor beta chain was profiled in a study of T cell clonotyping in hematopoietic cell transplantation (dated by TCRdb to the early 2020s). In terms of the full investigation: A total of fewer than 150 blood samples were gathered in the study from roughly 40 consecutive transplant recipients along with their related donors. Recruitment of patients was conducted between late 2015 and January 2017, and follow-up was continued until late 2020 or death.

CDR1 and CDR2 are read off the germline V gene as SGHAT and FQNNGV. CDR3 length: 13 amino acids, cysteine to phenylalanine. Of the read, only the CDR3 DNA is kept; its 39 bases are in frame from base 1. V drops 0 bases and J drops 9 bases, leaving 9 bases in between. Blood samples for TCR beta sequencing were provided by related transplant donors. Nuclei Lysis Solution was used to extract genomic DNA from fresh or cryopreserved unfractionated peripheral blood mononuclear cells. With the immunoSEQ assay, which is a bias-controlled multiplex PCR relying on V- and J-specific primers, TCR beta CDR3 regions were amplified from genomic DNA. In a second PCR step, the CDR3 amplicons were tagged with a proprietary barcode plus Illumina adapter sequences. An Illumina MiSeq instrument was used to sequence the CDR3 libraries. From the authors' description of their analysis: Export and quality control were handled in immunoSEQ Analyzer 3.0, while downstream analyses relied on R Bioconductor and Immunarch. Only productive rearrangements within the normalized downsampled data set were used in the calculation of repertoire metrics. In the normalized cohort, a clonotype counted as pathologically expanded if the clonotype was larger than 5 templates. The Inverse Simpson Index served as the measure of repertoire diversity. To capture all clonotypes, the CMV-specificity analyses were run on the non-normalized data set. TCRdb's version of the immuneACCESS table is confined to in-frame rearrangements and falls short of the full clone set. An unresolved V gene accounts for under half of the shortfall where checked; the remainder is of unknown origin. D and trimming come from the DNA, and the V and J calls and clone size come from that table. For this sample there are more than 65,000 clones; approximately 94% appear just once. Roughly 1.7% of the sample comes from the top ten.

About this clone: Its recognized antigen is unknown. Base qualities were left out, and no much larger clone turns up one base away.

Paper-wide results and their limitations: Sample size was limited, and cells were not sorted, so CD4 and CD8 repertoire contributions could not be separated. Broader posttransplant TCR repertoire diversity was predicted by donor and pretransplant recipient Inverse Simpson Index values. Overlap with donor repertoires was found for only a small fraction of recipient repertoires, with over 95% found to appear de novo at the given depth. After transplant, TCR diversity in recipients dropped, and pathologically expanded clonotypes climbed progressively between day 30 and day 180.

The sample taken for sequencing was peripheral blood mononuclear cells. The TCR comes from a man aged 50-60 years in good health. Some clones in this sample may be carry-over from other donors' samples. This receptor chain uses TRBV11-2 and TRBJ2-1; a tentative D call is TRBD2 (5 bases match). This receptor has the CDR3 CASSLDGLLEQFF. In nucleotides, the sequence is TGTGCCAGCAGCTTAGATGGACTGCTTGAGCAGTTCTTC. Reference TRBV11-2 and TRBJ2-1 genes cover what lies past the CDR3, so the full variable domain is EAGVAQSPRYKIIEKRQSVAFWCNPISGHATLYWYQQILGQGPKLLIQFQNNGVVDDSQLPKDRFSAERLKGVDSTLKIQPAKLEDSAVYLCASSLDGLLEQFFGPGTRLTVL.